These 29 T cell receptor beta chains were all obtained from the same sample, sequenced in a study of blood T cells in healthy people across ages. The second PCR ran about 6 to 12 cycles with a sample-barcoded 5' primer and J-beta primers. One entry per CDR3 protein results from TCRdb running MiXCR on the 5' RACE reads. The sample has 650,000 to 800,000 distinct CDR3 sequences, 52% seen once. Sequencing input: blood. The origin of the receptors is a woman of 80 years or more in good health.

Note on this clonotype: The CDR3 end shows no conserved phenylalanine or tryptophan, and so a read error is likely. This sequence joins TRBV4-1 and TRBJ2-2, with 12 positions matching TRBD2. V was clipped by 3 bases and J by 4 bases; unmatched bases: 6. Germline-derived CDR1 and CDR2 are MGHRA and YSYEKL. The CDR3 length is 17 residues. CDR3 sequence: CASSHAGLAGFTGELFS. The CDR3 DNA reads TGCGCCAGCAGCCACGCGGGACTAGCGGGTTTCACCGGGGAGCTGTTTTCT.

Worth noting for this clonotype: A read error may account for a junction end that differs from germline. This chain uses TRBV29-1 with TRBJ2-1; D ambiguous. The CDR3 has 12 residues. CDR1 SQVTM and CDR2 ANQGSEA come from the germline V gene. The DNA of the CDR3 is TGCAGCGTTGTCTACTCCGACAATGAGCAGTTCTTC. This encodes CSVVYSDNEQFF.

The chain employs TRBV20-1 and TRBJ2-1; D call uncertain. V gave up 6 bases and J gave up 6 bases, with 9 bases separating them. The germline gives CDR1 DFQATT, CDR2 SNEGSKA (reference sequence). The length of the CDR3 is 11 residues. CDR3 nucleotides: TGCAGTGCCTTTAGGTCCAATGAGCAGTTCTTC. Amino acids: CSAFRSNEQFF.

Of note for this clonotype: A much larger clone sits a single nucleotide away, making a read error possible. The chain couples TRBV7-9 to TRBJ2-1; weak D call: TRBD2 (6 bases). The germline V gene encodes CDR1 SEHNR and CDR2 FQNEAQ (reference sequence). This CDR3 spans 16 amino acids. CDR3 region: CASSLWRGGSYTEQFF. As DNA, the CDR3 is TGTGCCAGCAGCTTATGGCGGGGCGGTTCCTACACTGAGCAGTTCTTC.

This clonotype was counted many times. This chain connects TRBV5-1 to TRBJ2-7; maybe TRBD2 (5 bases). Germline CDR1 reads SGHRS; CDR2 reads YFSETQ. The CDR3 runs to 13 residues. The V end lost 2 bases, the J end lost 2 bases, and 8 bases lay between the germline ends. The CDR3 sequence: CASSLPSTYEQYF. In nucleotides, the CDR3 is TGCGCCAGCAGCTTACCTAGCACCTACGAGCAGTACTTC.

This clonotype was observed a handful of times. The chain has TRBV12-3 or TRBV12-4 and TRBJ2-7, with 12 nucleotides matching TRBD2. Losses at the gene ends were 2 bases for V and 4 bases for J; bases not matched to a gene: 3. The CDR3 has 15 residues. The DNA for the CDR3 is TGTGCCAGCAGTTTAACCGGGACTAGCGGGTACGAGCAGTACTTC. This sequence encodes CASSLTGTSGYEQYF.

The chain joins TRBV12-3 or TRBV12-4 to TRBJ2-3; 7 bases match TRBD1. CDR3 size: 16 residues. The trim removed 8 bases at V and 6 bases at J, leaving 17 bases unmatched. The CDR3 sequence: CASGRGQTGIWDTQYF. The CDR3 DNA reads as TGTGCCAGCGGAAGGGGACAGACGGGTATTTGGGATACGCAGTATTTT.

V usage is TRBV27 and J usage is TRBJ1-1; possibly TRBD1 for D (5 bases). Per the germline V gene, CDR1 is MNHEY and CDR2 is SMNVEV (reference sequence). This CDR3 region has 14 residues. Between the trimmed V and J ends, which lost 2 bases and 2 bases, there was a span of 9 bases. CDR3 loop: CASSLLDRNTEAFF. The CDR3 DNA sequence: TGTGCCAGCAGTTTACTAGACAGAAACACTGAAGCTTTCTTT.

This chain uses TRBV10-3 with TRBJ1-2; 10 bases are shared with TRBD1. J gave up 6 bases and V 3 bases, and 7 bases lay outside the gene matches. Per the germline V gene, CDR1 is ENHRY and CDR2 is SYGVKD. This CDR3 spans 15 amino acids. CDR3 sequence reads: CAISDRDRGKDGYTF. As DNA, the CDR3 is TGTGCCATCAGTGATAGGGACAGGGGAAAGGATGGCTACACCTTC.

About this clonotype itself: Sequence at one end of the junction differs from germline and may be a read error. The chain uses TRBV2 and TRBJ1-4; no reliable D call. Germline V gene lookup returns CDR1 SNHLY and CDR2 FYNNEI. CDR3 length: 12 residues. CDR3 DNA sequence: TGTGCCAGCAGTGAAGAGAACGAAAAACCGTTTTTT. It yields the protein CASSEENEKPFF. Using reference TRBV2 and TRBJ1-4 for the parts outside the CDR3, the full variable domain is EPEVTQTPSHQVTQMGQEVILRCVPISNHLYFYWYRQILGQKVEFLVSFYNNEISEKSEIFDDQFSVERPDGSNFTLKIRSTKLEDSAMYFCASSEENEKPFFGSGTQLSVL.

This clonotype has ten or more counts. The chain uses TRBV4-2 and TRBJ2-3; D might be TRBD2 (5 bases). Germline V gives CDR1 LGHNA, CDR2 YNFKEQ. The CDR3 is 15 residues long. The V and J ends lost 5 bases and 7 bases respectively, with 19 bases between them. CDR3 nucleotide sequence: TGTGCCAGCAGCTCCCAGCGGACCGTCGCCTATACGCAGTATTTT. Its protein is CASSSQRTVAYTQYF.

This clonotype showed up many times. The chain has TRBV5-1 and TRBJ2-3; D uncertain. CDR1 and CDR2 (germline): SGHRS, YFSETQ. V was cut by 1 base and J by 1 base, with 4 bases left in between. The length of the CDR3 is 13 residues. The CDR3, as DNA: TGCGCCAGCAGCTTGCACGGCACAGATACGCAGTATTTT. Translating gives CASSLHGTDTQYF.

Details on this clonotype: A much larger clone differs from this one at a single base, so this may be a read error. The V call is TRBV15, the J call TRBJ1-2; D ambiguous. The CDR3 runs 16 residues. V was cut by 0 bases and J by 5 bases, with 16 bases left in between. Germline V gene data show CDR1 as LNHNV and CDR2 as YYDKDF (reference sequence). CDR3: CATSRDPLGGGYGYTF. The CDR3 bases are TGTGCCACCAGCAGAGATCCCCTCGGTGGTGGATATGGCTACACCTTC.

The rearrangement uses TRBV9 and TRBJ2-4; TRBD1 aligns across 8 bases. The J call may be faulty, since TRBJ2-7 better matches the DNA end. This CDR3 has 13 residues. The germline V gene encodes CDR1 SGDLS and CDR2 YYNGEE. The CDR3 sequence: CASSLKTGAEQYF. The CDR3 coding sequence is TGTGCCAGCAGCTTAAAGACAGGGGCCGAGCAGTACTTC.

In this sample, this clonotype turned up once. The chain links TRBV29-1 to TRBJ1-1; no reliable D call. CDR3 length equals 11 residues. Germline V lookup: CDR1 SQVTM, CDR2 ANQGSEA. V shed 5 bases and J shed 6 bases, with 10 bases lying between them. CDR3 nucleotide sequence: TGCAGCGTTACAGTGTTCGCTGAAGCTTTCTTT. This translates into CSVTVFAEAFF.

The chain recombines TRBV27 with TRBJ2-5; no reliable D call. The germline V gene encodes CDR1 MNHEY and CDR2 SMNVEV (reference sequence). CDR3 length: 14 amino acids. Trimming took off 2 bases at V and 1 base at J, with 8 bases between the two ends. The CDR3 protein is CASSLRQSQETQYF. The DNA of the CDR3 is TGTGCCAGCAGTTTAAGGCAGAGCCAAGAGACCCAGTACTTC.

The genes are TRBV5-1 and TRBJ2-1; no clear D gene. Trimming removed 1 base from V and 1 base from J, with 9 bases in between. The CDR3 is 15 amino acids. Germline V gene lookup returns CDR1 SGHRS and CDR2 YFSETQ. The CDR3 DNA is TGCGCCAGCAGCTTGAGTCTGCAGTCCTACAATGAGCAGTTCTTC. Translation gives CASSLSLQSYNEQFF.

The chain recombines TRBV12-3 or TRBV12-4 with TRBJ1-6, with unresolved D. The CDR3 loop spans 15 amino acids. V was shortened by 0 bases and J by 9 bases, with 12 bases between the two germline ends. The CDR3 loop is CASSLAIPGRSPLHF. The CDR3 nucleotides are TGTGCCAGCAGTTTAGCCATCCCCGGGCGTTCACCCCTCCACTTT.

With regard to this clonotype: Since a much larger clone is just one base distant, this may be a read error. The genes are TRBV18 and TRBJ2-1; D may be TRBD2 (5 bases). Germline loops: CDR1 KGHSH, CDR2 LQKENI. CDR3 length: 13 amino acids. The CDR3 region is CASPPASSDEQFF. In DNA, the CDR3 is TGTGCCAGCCCACCAGCTAGCAGTGATGAGCAGTTCTTC.

CDR3 bases: TGCAGTGCTCCCCCGGGGAGCGGGAGGGAGTTGGATACGCAGTATTTT. Translating it yields CSAPPGSGRELDTQYF. The chain uses TRBV20-1 and TRBJ2-3; TRBD2 agrees at 10 bases. V lost 5 bases and J lost 6; bases outside the gene matches: 14. Germline V gene data show CDR1 as DFQATT and CDR2 as SNEGSKA (reference sequence). The CDR3 runs to 16 residues.

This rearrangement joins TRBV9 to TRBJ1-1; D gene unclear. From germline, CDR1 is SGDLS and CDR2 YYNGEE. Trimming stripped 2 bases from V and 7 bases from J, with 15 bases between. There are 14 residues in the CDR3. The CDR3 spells CASSVAGTAGEAFF. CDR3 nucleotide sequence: TGTGCCAGCAGCGTGGCCGGAACAGCTGGTGAAGCTTTCTTT.

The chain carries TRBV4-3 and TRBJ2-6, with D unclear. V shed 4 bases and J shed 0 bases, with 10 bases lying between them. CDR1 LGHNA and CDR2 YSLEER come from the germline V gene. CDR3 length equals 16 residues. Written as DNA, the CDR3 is TGCGCCAGCAGCCTAGGGATTCACTCTGGGGCCAACGTCCTGACTTTC. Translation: CASSLGIHSGANVLTF.

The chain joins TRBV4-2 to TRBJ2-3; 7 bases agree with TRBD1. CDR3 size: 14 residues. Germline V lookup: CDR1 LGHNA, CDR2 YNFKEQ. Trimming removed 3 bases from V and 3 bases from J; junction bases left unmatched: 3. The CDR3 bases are TGTGCCAGCAGCCACACAGGGGAGACAGATACGCAGTATTTT. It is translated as CASSHTGETDTQYF.

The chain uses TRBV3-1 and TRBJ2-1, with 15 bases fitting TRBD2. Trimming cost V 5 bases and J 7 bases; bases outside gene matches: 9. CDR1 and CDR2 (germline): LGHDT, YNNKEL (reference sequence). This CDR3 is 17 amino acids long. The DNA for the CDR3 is TGTGCCAGCAGCTACAAAGCGGGGACTAGCGGGAGGAATGAGCAGTTCTTC. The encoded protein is CASSYKAGTSGRNEQFF.

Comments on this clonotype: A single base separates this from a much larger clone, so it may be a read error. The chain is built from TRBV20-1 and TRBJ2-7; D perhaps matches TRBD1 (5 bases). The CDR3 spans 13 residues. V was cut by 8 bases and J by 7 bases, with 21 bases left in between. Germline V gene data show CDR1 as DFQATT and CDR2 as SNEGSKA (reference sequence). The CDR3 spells CSSRDRLFGEQYF. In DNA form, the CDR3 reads TGCAGTTCCCGTGACAGACTGTTTGGTGAGCAGTACTTC.

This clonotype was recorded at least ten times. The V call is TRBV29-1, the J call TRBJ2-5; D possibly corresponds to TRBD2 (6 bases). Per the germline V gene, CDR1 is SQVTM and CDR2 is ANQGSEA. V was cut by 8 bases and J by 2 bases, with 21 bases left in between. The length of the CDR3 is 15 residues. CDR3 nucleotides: TGCAGCTCCGTTGGAGGGGCCGACCTTCAAGAGACCCAGTACTTC. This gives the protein CSSVGGADLQETQYF.

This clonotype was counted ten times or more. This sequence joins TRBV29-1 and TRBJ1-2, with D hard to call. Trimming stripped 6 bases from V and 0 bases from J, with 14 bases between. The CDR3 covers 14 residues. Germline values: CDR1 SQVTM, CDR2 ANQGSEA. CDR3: CSVADNQANYGYTF. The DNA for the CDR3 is TGCAGCGTGGCGGATAACCAGGCTAACTATGGCTACACCTTC.

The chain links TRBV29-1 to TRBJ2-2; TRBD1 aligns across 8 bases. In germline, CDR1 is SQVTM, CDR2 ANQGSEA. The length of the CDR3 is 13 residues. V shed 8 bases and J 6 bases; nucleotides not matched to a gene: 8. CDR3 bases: TGCAGCATCAGGACAGGGCACGCCGGGGAGCTGTTTTTT. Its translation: CSIRTGHAGELFF.

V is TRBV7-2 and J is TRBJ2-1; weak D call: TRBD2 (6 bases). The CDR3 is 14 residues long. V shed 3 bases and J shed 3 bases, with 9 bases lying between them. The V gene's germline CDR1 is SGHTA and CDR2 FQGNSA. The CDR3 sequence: CASSLTSRYNEQFF. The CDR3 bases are TGTGCCAGCAGCTTGACTAGTCGCTACAATGAGCAGTTCTTC. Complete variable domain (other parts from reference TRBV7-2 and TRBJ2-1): GAGVSQSPSNKVTEKGKDVELRCDPISGHTALYWYRQSLGQGLEFLIYFQGNSAPDKSGLPSDRFSAERTGGSVSTLTIQRTQQEDSAVYLCASSLTSRYNEQFFGPGTRLTVL.